This TCR beta chain was retrieved from a study of T cells of healthy individuals. A note on this clonotype: With a much larger clone just one base away, this may be a read error.

CDR3 size: 15 residues. From germline, CDR1 is SGHDT and CDR2 YYEEEE. TCRdb re-analysed the 5' RACE reads in MiXCR, keeping a single row per CDR3 protein. The sample yields about 96,000 distinct CDR3 sequences, around 17% seen once. This receptor was taken from a human donor in good health. V and J are TRBV5-6 and TRBJ1-1; D is unresolved. In DNA form, the CDR3 reads TGTGTCAGCAGCTTGGGTCGAGGAGTGCGGACTGAAGCTTTCTTT. This translates into CVSSLGRGVRTEAFF.